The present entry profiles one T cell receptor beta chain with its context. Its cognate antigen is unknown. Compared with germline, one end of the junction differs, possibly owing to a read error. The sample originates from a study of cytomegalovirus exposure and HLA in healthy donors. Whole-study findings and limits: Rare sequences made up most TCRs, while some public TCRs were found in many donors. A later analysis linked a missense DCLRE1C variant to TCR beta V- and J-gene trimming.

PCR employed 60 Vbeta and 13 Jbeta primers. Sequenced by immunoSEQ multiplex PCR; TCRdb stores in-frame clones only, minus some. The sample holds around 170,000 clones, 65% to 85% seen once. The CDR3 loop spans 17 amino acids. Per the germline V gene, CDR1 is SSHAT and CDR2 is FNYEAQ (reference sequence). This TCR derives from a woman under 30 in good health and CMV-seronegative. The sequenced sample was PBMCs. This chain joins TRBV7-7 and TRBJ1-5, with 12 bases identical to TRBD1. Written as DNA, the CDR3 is TGTGCTAGCAGCGCCCTCCGGGACAGGGGGCTGAATCAGCCCCAGCATTTT. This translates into CASSALRDRGLNQPQHF.